The clone carrying this T cell receptor (beta chain) has ten or more counts. What it recognizes is unknown. TCR cDNA was made by 5'RACE template switching, adding a universal primer site and UMIs. Via MiXCR, TCRdb re-called the 5' RACE reads, giving one row per CDR3 protein. There are 550,000 or so distinct CDR3 sequences in the sample; about 19% occur only once, and 13% to 15% lies in the top ten. This entry belongs to a study of T cells after yellow fever vaccination. Overall study context: In the case of low-cell-number fractions, SMART-Seq v4 Ultra Low Input was used for preparation.

Study-level results: In post-booster samples, most primary-vaccination clones reappeared (approximately 96% CD4, around 87% CD8). It was a small share of clonotypes that appeared in both CD4 and CD8 compartments.

The specimen comprised PBMCs, sampled 15 days after the yellow fever booster vaccination. The TCR was taken from a man younger than 45 who received the YFV17D yellow fever vaccine.

The CDR3 loop is CASSLGPYGYTF. For the CDR3, the DNA is TGTGCCAGCAGTCTAGGACCGTATGGCTACACCTTC. The chain joins TRBV12-3 or TRBV12-4 to TRBJ1-2; no definite D call. The V gene lost 5 bases and the J gene lost 5 bases, with 9 bases spanning the gap. CDR3 length equals 12 residues.